The 23 T cell receptor beta chains presented below share a single source sample, sequenced in a study of Ad26.COV2.S vaccination and SARS-CoV-2 variants. The treatment: some 20 received Ad26.COV2.S at low or high dose, single or two shots; roughly 5 received placebo; per-sample allocation not given. Day 63 after the first vaccine or placebo injection was the time point for sampling. Measured with immunoSEQ multiplex PCR; TCRdb has only the in-frame clones, and not every one. The data contain hundreds of thousands of clones, around 90% of them singletons. The input for sequencing was peripheral blood, taken in a trial of Ad26.COV2.S vaccine versus placebo. Every receptor here comes from a person between 18 and 59 years old who received the Ad26.COV2.S COVID-19 vaccine or a placebo.

V usage is TRBV9 and J usage is TRBJ1-1; D call uncertain. The CDR3 consists of 16 residues. The germline CDR1 and CDR2 sequences are SGDLS and YYNGEE. V was clipped by 4 bases and J by 4 bases, with 20 bases between them. Written as DNA, the CDR3 is TGTGCCAGCAGCCCCCACGGAGTCTCCTCGGGCACTGAAGCTTTCTTT. It translates to CASSPHGVSSGTEAFF.

The V call is TRBV7-9, the J call TRBJ2-1; the D gene is possibly TRBD2 (5 bases). In germline, CDR1 is SEHNR, CDR2 FQNEAQ (reference sequence). The V and J ends lost 2 bases and 8 bases respectively, with 7 bases between them. The CDR3 runs 12 residues. In DNA, the CDR3 is TGTGCCAGCAGCTTATTCGGGGATGAGCAGTTCTTC. This translates into CASSLFGDEQFF.

This chain uses TRBV16 with TRBJ1-1, with D unclear. CDR1 and CDR2 from the germline V gene are KGHSY and FQNENV. Trimming cost V 4 bases and J 11 bases, with 14 bases left between them. The CDR3 extends over 12 amino acids. The CDR3 DNA reads TGTGCCAGCAGCCTCAGACCCGATTGGGCTTTCTTT. Amino acids: CASSLRPDWAFF.

The chain carries TRBV5-5 and TRBJ1-6; D is ambiguous. CDR3 length equals 16 residues. V dropped 2 bases and J dropped 0 bases, with 9 bases sitting between them. Germline assignment: CDR1 SGHKS and CDR2 YYEKEE (reference sequence). The CDR3 region has the DNA TGTGCCAGCAGCTTAGACCCTCACTCCTATAATTCACCCCTCCACTTT. Protein sequence: CASSLDPHSYNSPLHF.

The V call is TRBV5-8, the J call TRBJ2-5; the D is unclear. Per germline, CDR1 SGHTS and CDR2 YDEGEE. The V gene lost 2 bases and the J gene lost 4 bases, with 9 bases spanning the gap. The CDR3 has 13 residues. CDR3 protein: CASSLRSGETQYF. CDR3 DNA sequence: TGTGCCAGCAGCTTAAGGTCCGGAGAGACCCAGTACTTC.

The chain carries TRBV7-9 and TRBJ2-3; 11 bases are a match to TRBD2. Germline V CDR1 and CDR2: SEHNR, FQNEAQ (reference sequence). CDR3 size: 17 residues. With 4 bases clipped from V and 4 bases from J, the junction kept 10 bases outside the gene matches. CDR3 nucleotides: TGTGCCAGCAGCTACTCGGGGACTAGCGGTATCCCAGATACGCAGTATTTT. As protein: CASSYSGTSGIPDTQYF.

V is TRBV6-4 and J is TRBJ2-1, with 14 bases identical to TRBD2. Germline CDR1 MRHNA, CDR2 SNTAGT. The CDR3 has 15 residues. J lost 8 bases, V lost 0 bases, and 0 bases had no gene match. The CDR3 is CASSDSTSGGDEQFF. CDR3 in DNA: TGTGCCAGCAGTGACTCGACTAGCGGGGGGGATGAGCAGTTCTTC.

V gene TRBV6-5 combines with J gene TRBJ1-1; 8 nucleotides line up with TRBD1. CDR1 is MNHEY and CDR2 is SVGAGI in the germline V gene. This CDR3 has 15 amino acids. V was pared by 0 bases and J by 3 bases, with 3 bases of the junction left unmatched. CDR3 bases: TGTGCCAGCAGTTACTCGGCACAGGGGGACACTGAAGCTTTCTTT. It codes for CASSYSAQGDTEAFF.

Concerning this clone: One end of the junction varies from germline; a read error may be responsible. J is TRBJ2-3 and V is TRBV29-1, with D possibly being TRBD1 or TRBD2 (6 bases each). The CDR3 is 11 amino acids. CDR1 and CDR2 (germline): SQVTM, ANQGSEA. The CDR3 region is CSVGGAALPGF. CDR3 nucleotide sequence: TGCAGCGTTGGGGGGGCGGCCCTGCCCGGGTTT.

This clone has more than one count but fewer than ten. The V gene is TRBV30, the J gene TRBJ1-2; the D gene is possibly TRBD1 (6 bases). Germline-derived CDR1 and CDR2 are GTSNPN and SVGIG (reference sequence). V shed 3 bases and J shed 4 bases, with 15 bases lying between them. The CDR3 covers 14 residues. The CDR3 DNA reads as TGTGCCTGGAGCGAGGGGGGGCGAGGCTATGGCTACACCTTC. Translating it yields CAWSEGGRGYGYTF.

This rearrangement joins TRBV5-5 to TRBJ2-7; 12 positions agree with TRBD1. Looked up from germline, CDR1 is SGHKS and CDR2 is YYEKEE (reference sequence). The junction had 13 bases not matched to a gene; V was cut back by 3 bases and J by 9 bases. The CDR3 contains 16 residues. CDR3 in amino acids: CASSSPGTGGPPVQYF. CDR3 bases: TGTGCCAGCAGCTCCCCCGGGACAGGGGGCCCCCCTGTGCAGTACTTC.

The chain recombines TRBV29-1 with TRBJ2-3, with no clear D. The CDR3 is 12 residues long. Trimming cost V 6 bases and J 3 bases, with 10 bases left between them. CDR1 is SQVTM and CDR2 is ANQGSEA in the germline V gene. The CDR3 DNA follows: TGCAGCGTGACCTTAGCAACAGATACGCAGTATTTT. Amino acid sequence: CSVTLATDTQYF.

This sequence joins TRBV29-1 and TRBJ1-2; D remains ambiguous. The CDR3 runs 9 residues. The germline V and J ends were trimmed by 4 bases and 6 bases, with 3 bases remaining between them. The germline gives CDR1 SQVTM, CDR2 ANQGSEA. The CDR3 reads CSVAHGYTF. The CDR3 DNA reads as TGCAGCGTTGCTCATGGCTACACCTTC.

A remark on this clone: Other DNA sequences in this sample translate to the same CDR3. The chain joins TRBV12-3 or TRBV12-4 to TRBJ2-2; unclear D gene. V was pared by 2 bases and J by 0 bases, with 1 base between. There are 13 residues in the CDR3. Here the CDR3 reads CASSLTNTGELFF. The CDR3 DNA reads as TGTGCCAGCAGTTTAACGAACACCGGGGAGCTGTTTTTT.

The chain employs TRBV2 and TRBJ1-6, with 9 bases fitting TRBD1. The germline V gene has CDR1 SNHLY and CDR2 FYNNEI. With V trimmed by 5 bases and J by 10 bases, 9 bases remained unmatched. The CDR3 is made up of 15 amino acids. The CDR3 is CASSQPTGGGSPLHF. CDR3 nucleotides: TGTGCCAGCAGTCAACCGACAGGGGGTGGATCACCCCTCCACTTT.

V usage is TRBV5-4 and J usage is TRBJ1-3; the D is unclear. CDR1 SGHNT and CDR2 YYREEE come from the germline V gene (reference sequence). This CDR3 spans 16 amino acids. V was trimmed by 1 base and J by 1 base, leaving 12 bases between them. This CDR3 is CASSLRSWDSGNTIYF. The CDR3 nucleotides are TGTGCCAGCAGCTTGAGGTCATGGGATTCTGGAAACACCATATATTTT.

This sequence joins TRBV5-1 and TRBJ2-7, with D unclear. This CDR3 is 13 amino acids long. Trimming stripped 3 bases from V and 2 bases from J, with 9 bases between. Germline V CDR1 and CDR2: SGHRS, YFSETQ. In DNA, the CDR3 is TGCGCCAGCAGCTGGCAGGAGACCTACGAGCAGTACTTC. It is translated as CASSWQETYEQYF.

The chain uses TRBV4-2 and TRBJ2-7; D is possibly TRBD1 (6 bases). Germline values: CDR1 LGHNA, CDR2 YNFKEQ. Trimming removed 3 bases at V and 4 bases at J, with 10 bases between. The CDR3 spans 13 residues. CDR3: CASSHEGEYEQYF. The CDR3 DNA follows: TGTGCCAGCAGCCATGAGGGGGAGTACGAGCAGTACTTC.

About this clone itself: The same CDR3 is also encoded by other DNA sequences in this sample. The V gene is TRBV4-1, the J gene TRBJ1-1; no clear D gene. The germline V gene has CDR1 MGHRA and CDR2 YSYEKL. V lost 1 base, J lost 5 bases, and 2 bases lay in between. This CDR3 comprises 11 residues. CDR3 loop: CASSQGTEAFF. CDR3 DNA sequence: TGCGCCAGCAGCCAAGGGACTGAAGCTTTCTTT.

This clone showed up just once. The gene calls are TRBV29-1 and TRBJ2-5; no firm D call. V lost 0 bases and J lost 4, with 12 bases in between. Germline CDR1 is SQVTM and CDR2 is ANQGSEA. This CDR3 region has 14 residues. The CDR3 sequence is CSVEDTESRETQYF. The CDR3 bases are TGCAGCGTTGAAGATACGGAATCCCGAGAGACCCAGTACTTC.

The chain employs TRBV5-4 and TRBJ2-1; D possibly uses TRBD1 or TRBD2 (5 bases each). V lost 4 bases, J lost 11 bases, and 13 bases lay in between. The CDR3 extends over 12 amino acids. CDR1 is SGHNT and CDR2 is YYREEE in the germline V gene (reference sequence). CDR3 sequence reads: CASSDDWGQQFF. The CDR3 nucleotides read TGTGCCAGCAGCGATGACTGGGGACAGCAGTTCTTC.

In its sample, this clone was seen a few times. The gene calls are TRBV2 and TRBJ2-1; D remains ambiguous. Germline CDR1 SNHLY, CDR2 FYNNEI. This CDR3 has 14 residues. V lost 10 bases and J lost 1, with 14 bases in between. This CDR3 is CATTTPLSYNEQFF. The CDR3 DNA reads TGTGCCACCACTACCCCCCTTTCCTACAATGAGCAGTTCTTC.

A single count supports this clone. CDR3 sequence: CASSLRTGETPLHF. The CDR3 nucleotides read TGTGCCAGCAGCCTCAGGACAGGAGAAACCCCCCTCCACTTT. The rearrangement joins TRBV5-5 to TRBJ1-6, with 7 bases identical to TRBD1. Germline V gene data show CDR1 as SGHKS and CDR2 as YYEKEE (reference sequence). The CDR3 spans 14 residues. With V trimmed by 4 bases and J by 13 bases, 11 bases remained unmatched.